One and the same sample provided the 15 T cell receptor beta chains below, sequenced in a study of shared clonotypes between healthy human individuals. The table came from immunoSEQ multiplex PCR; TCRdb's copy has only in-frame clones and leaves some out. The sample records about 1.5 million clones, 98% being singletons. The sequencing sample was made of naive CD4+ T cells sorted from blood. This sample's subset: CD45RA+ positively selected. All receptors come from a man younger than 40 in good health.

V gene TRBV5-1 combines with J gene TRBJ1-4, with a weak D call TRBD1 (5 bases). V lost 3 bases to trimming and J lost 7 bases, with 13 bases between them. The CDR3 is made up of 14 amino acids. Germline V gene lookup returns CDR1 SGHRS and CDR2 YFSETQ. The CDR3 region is CASSWGGRSEKLFF. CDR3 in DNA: TGCGCCAGCAGCTGGGGGGGTAGGAGTGAAAAACTGTTTTTT.

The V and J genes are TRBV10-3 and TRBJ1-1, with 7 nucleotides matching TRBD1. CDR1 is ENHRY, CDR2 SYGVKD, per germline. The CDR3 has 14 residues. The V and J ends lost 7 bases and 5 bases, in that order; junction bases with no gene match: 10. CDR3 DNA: TGTGCCATCACGCGACAGGGAAAGGAGACTGAAGCTTTCTTT. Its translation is CAITRQGKETEAFF.

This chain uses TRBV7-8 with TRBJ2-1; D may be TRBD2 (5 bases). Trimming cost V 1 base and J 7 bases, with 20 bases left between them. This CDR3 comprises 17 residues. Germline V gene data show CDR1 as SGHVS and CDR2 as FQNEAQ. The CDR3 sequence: CASSLDLASWAANEQFF. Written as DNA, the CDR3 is TGTGCCAGCAGCTTAGACCTAGCATCGTGGGCAGCAAATGAGCAGTTCTTC.

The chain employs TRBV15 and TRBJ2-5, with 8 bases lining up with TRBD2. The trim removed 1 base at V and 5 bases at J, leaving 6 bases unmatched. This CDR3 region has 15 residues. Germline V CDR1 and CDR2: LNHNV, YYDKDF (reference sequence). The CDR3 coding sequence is TGTGCCACCAGCAGAGCACCTAGCGGGTCCGAGACCCAGTACTTC. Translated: CATSRAPSGSETQYF. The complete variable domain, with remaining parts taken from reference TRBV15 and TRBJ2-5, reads DAMVIQNPRYQVTQFGKPVTLSCSQTLNHNVMYWYQQKSSQAPKLLFHYYDKDFNNEADTPDNFQSRRPNTSFCFLDIRSPGLGDTAMYLCATSRAPSGSETQYFGPGTRLLVL.

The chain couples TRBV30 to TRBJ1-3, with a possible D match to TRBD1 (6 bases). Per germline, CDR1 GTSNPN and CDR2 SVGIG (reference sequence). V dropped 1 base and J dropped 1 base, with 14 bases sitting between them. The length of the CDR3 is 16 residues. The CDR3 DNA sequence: TGTGCCTGGAGTGCCCCCCCAACAGGGTCTGGAAACACCATATATTTT. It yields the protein CAWSAPPTGSGNTIYF.

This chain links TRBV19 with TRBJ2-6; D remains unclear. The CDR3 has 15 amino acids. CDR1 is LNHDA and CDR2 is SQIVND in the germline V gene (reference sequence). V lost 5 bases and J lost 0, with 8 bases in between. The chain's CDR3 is CASSGQHSGANVLTF. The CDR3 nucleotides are TGTGCCAGTAGTGGGCAGCACTCTGGGGCCAACGTCCTGACTTTC.

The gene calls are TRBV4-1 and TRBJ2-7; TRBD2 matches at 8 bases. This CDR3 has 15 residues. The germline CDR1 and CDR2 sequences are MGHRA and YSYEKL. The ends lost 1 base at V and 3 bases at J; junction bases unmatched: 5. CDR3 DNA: TGCGCCAGCAGCCAAGTGGGCGGGGGGAACTACGAGCAGTACTTC. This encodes CASSQVGGGNYEQYF.

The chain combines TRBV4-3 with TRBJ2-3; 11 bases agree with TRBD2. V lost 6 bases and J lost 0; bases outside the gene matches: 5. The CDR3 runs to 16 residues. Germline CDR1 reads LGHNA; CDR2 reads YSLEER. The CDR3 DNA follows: TGCGCCAGCAGTCTAGGACTAGCGGGTAGCACAGATACGCAGTATTTT. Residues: CASSLGLAGSTDTQYF.

The CDR3 region has the DNA TGTGCCAGCAGCTGGCAGGGTCGTAACTACGAGCAGTACTTC. It yields the protein CASSWQGRNYEQYF. The chain carries TRBV5-6 and TRBJ2-7; tentatively, D is TRBD1 (5 bases). V was clipped by 3 bases and J by 3 bases, with 13 bases between them. CDR1 SGHDT and CDR2 YYEEEE come from the germline V gene. The CDR3 covers 14 residues.

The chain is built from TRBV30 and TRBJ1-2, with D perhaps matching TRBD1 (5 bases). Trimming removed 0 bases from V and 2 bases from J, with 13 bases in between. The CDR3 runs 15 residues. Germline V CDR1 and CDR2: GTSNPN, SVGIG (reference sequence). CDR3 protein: CAWSVGPGPNYGYTF. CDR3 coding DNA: TGTGCCTGGAGTGTAGGTCCAGGGCCCAACTATGGCTACACCTTC. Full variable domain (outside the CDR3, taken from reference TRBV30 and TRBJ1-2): SQTIHQWPATLVQPVGSPLSLECTVEGTSNPNLYWYRQAAGRGLQLLFYSVGIGQISSEVPQNLSASRPQDRQFILSSKKLLLSDSGFYLCAWSVGPGPNYGYTFGSGTRLTVV.

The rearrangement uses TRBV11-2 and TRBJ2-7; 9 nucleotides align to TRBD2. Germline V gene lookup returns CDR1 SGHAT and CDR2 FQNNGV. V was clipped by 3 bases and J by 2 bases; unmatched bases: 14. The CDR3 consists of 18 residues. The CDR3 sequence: CASSFRGPTSGLTYEQYF. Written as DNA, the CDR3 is TGTGCCAGCAGCTTTCGAGGTCCGACTAGCGGACTTACCTACGAGCAGTACTTC.

The CDR3 spells CASSTGQRPYEQYF. The CDR3 DNA sequence: TGTGCCAGCTCGACGGGACAGCGCCCCTACGAGCAGTACTTC. The chain combines TRBV18 with TRBJ2-7; 7 nucleotides match TRBD1. The CDR3 consists of 14 residues. Germline CDR1 is KGHSH and CDR2 is LQKENI. The ends lost 6 bases at V and 2 bases at J; junction bases unmatched: 7.

CDR3 loop: CASSLVRQYNEQFF. The CDR3 DNA is TGTGCCAGCAGCTTAGTTCGGCAGTACAATGAGCAGTTCTTC. The chain couples TRBV7-2 to TRBJ2-1; D is unresolved. The CDR3 runs to 14 residues. Trimming left V 1 base short and J 4 bases short, with 8 bases between. Germline loops: CDR1 SGHTA, CDR2 FQGNSA.

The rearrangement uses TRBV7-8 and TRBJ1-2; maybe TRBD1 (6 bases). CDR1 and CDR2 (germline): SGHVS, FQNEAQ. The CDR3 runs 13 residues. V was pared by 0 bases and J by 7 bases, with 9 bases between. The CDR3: CASSLAPGAGYTF. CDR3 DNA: TGTGCCAGCAGCTTAGCTCCGGGGGCTGGCTACACCTTC. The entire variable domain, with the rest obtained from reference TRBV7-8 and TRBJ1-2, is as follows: GAGVSQSPRYKVAKRGQDVALRCDPISGHVSLFWYQQALGQGPEFLTYFQNEAQLDKSGLPSDRFFAERPEGSVSTLKIQRTQQEDSAVYLCASSLAPGAGYTFGSGTRLTVV.

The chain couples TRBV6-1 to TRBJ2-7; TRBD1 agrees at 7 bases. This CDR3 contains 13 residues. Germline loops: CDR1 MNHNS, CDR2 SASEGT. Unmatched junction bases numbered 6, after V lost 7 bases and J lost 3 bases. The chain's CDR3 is CASIRTGVYEQYF. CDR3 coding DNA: TGTGCCAGCATTAGGACAGGAGTCTACGAGCAGTACTTC.